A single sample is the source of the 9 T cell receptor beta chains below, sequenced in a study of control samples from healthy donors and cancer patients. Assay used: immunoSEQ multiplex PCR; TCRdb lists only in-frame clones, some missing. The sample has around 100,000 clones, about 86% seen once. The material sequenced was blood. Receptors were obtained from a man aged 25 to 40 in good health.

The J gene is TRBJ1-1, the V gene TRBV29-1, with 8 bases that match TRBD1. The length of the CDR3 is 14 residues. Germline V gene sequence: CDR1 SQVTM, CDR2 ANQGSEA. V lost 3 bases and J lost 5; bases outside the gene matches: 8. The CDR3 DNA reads TGCAGCGTTGATCAGACAGGGGTTGGGACTGAAGCTTTCTTT. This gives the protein CSVDQTGVGTEAFF.

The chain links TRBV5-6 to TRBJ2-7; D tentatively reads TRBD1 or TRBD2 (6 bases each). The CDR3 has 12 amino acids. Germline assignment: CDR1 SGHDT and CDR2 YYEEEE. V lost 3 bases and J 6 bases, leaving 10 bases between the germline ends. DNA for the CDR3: TGTGCCAGCAGCTCCCGGGGGCGCGAGCAGTACTTC. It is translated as CASSSRGREQYF. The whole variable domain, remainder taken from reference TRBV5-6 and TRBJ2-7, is DAGVTQSPTHLIKTRGQQVTLRCSPKSGHDTVSWYQQALGQGPQFIFQYYEEEERQRGNFPDRFSGHQFPNYSSELNVNALLLGDSALYLCASSSRGREQYFGPGTRLTVT.

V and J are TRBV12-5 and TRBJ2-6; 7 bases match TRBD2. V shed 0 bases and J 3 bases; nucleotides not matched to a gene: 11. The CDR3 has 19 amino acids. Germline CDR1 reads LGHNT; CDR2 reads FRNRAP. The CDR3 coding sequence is TGTGCTAGTGGTTTGGTAGTCGGGCGGGAGATCTTTGGGGCCAACGTCCTGACTTTC. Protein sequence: CASGLVVGREIFGANVLTF.

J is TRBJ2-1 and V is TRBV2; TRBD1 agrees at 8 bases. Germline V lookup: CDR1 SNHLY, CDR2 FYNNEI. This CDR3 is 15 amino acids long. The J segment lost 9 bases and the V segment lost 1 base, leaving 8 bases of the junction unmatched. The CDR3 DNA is TGTGCCAGCAGTGAAGACGCAGGGGGCAAGGTTGAGCAGTTCTTC. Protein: CASSEDAGGKVEQFF.

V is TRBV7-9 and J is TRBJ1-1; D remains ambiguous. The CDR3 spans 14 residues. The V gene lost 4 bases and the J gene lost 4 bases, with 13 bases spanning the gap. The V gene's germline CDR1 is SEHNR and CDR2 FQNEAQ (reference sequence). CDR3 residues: CASSSGWIGTEAFF. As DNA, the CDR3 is TGTGCCAGCAGCTCTGGGTGGATCGGCACTGAAGCTTTCTTT.

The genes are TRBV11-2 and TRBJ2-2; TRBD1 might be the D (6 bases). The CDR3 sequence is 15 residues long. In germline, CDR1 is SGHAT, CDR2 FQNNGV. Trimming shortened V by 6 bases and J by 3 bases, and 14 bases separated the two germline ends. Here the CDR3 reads CASRTGTMYTGELFF. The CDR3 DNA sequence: TGTGCCAGCAGAACCGGGACAATGTACACCGGGGAGCTGTTTTTT.

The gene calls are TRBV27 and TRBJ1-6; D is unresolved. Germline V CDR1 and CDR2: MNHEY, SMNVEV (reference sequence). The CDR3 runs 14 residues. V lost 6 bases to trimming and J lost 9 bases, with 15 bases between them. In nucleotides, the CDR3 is TGTGCCAGCAGGACATCGGGCTGGGTTTCACCCCTCCACTTT. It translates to CASRTSGWVSPLHF.

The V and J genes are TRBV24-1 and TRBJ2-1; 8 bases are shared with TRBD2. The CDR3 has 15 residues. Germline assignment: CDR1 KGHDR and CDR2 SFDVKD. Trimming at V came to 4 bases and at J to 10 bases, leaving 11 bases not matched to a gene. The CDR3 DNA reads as TGTGCCACCAGTGACTATACGACTAGCGCGGGGGAGCAGTTCTTC. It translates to CATSDYTTSAGEQFF.

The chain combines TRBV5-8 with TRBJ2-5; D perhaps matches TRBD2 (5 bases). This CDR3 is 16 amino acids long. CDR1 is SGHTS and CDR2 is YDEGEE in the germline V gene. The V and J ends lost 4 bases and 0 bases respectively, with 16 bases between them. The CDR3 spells CASSLGGGAYQETQYF. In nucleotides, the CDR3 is TGTGCCAGCAGCCTCGGAGGAGGCGCGTACCAAGAGACCCAGTACTTC.